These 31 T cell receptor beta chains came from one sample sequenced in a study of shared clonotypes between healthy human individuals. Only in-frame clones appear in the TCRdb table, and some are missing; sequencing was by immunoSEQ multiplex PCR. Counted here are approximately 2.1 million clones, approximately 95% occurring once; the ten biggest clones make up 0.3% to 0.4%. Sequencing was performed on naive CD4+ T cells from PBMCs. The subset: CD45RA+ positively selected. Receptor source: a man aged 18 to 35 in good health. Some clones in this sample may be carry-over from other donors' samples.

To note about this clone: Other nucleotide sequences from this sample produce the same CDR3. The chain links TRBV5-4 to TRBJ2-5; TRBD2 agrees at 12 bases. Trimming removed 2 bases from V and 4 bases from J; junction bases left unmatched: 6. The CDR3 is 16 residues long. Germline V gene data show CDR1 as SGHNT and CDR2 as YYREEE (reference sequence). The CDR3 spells CASSLASGRARETQYF. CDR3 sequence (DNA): TGTGCCAGCAGCTTAGCTAGCGGGAGGGCCAGAGAGACCCAGTACTTC.

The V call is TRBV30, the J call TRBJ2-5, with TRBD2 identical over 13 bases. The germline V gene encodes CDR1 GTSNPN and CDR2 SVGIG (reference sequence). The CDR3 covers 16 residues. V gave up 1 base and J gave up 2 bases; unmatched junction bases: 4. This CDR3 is CAWSETSGRIQETQYF. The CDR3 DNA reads TGTGCCTGGAGTGAGACTAGCGGGAGGATACAAGAGACCCAGTACTTC.

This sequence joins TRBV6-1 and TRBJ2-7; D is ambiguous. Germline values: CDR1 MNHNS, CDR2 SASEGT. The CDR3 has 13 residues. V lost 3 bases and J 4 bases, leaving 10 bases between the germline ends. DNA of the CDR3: TGTGCCAGCAGTGACGCTAGGGCGTACGAGCAGTACTTC. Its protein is CASSDARAYEQYF.

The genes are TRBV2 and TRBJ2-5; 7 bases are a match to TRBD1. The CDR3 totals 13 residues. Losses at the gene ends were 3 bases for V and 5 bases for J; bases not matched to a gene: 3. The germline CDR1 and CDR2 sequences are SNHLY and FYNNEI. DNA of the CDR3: TGTGCCAGCAGTGAGAGGGGGCTGGAGACCCAGTACTTC. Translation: CASSERGLETQYF.

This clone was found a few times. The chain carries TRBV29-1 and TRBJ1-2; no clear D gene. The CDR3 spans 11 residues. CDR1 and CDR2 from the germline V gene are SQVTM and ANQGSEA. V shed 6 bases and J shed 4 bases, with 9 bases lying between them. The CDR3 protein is CSVDSSYGYTF. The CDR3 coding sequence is TGCAGCGTGGACTCTAGCTATGGCTACACCTTC. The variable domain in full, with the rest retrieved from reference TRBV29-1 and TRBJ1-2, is SAVISQKPSRDICQRGTSLTIQCQVDSQVTMMFWYRQQPGQSLTLIATANQGSEATYESGFVIDKFPISRPNLTFSTLTVSNMSPEDSSIYLCSVDSSYGYTFGSGTRLTVV.

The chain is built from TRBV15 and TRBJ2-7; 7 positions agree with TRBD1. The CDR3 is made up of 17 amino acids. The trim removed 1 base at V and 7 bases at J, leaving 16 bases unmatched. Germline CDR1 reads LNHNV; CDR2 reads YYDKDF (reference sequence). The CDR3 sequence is CATSRGPRTGLPLEQYF. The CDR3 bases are TGTGCCACCAGCAGAGGCCCCAGGACAGGTCTCCCTTTGGAGCAGTACTTC.

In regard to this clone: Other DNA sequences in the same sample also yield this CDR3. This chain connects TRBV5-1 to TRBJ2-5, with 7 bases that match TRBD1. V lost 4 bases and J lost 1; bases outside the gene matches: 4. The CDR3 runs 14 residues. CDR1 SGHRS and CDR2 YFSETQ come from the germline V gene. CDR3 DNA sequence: TGCGCCAGCAGCCTACAGGGGATCCAAGAGACCCAGTACTTC. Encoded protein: CASSLQGIQETQYF.

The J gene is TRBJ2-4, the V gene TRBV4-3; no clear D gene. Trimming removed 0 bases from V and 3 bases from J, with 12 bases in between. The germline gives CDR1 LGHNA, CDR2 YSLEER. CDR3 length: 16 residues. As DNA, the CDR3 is TGCGCCAGCAGCCAAGAAGCGCGGATCGGCAAAAACATTCAGTACTTC. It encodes CASSQEARIGKNIQYF.

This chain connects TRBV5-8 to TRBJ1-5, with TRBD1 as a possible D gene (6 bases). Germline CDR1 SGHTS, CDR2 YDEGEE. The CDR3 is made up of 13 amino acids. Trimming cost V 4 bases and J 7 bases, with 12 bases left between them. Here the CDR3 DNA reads TGTGCCAGCAGCGACTCAGGGGCCCAGCCCCAGCATTTT. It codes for CASSDSGAQPQHF.

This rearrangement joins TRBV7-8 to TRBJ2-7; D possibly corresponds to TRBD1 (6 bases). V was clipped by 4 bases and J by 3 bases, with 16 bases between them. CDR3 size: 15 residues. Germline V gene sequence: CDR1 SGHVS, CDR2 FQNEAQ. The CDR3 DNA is TGTGCCAGCAGCTCACCCGGGACAACCGTCTACGAGCAGTACTTC. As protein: CASSSPGTTVYEQYF.

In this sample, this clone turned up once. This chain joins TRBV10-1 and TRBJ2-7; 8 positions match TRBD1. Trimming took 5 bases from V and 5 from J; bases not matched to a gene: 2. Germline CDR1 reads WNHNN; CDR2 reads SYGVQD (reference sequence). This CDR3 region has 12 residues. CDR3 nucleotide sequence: TGCGCCAGCAGTTCGGACAGGGACGAGCAGTACTTC. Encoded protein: CASSSDRDEQYF.

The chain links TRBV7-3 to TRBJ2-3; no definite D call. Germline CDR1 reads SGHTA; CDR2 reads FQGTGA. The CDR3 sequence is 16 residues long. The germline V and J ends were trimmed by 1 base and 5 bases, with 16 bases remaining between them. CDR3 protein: CASSLNYAAMGDTQYF. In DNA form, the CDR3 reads TGTGCCAGCAGCTTAAATTATGCAGCCATGGGAGATACGCAGTATTTT.

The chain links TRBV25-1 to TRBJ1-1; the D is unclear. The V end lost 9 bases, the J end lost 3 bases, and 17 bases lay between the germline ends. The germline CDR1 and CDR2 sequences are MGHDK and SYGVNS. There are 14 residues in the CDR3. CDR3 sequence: CASGRSDRDTEAFF. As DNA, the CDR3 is TGTGCCAGTGGACGGAGTGATCGGGACACTGAAGCTTTCTTT.

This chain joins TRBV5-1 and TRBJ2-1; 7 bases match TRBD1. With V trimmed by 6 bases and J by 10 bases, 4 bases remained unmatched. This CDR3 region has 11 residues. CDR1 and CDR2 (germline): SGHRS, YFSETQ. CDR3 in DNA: TGCGCCAGCACATACAGGGGAGAGCAGTTCTTC. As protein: CASTYRGEQFF.

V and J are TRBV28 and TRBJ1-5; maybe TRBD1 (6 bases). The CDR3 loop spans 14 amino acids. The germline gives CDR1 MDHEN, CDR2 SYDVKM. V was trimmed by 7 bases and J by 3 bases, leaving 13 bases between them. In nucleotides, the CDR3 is TGTGCCAGCATAAACAGGGCCCTCAATCAGCCCCAGCATTTT. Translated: CASINRALNQPQHF.

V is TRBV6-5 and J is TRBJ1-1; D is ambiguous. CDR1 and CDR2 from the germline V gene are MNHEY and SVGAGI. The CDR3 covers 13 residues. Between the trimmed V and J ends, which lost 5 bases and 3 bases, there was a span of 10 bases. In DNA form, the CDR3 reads TGTGCCAGCAGTCCATATTATTACACTGAAGCTTTCTTT. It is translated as CASSPYYYTEAFF.

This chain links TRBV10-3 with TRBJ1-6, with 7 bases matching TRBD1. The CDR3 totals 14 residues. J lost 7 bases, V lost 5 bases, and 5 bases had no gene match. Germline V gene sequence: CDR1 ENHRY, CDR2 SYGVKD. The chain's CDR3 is CAISLGQQNSPLHF. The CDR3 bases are TGTGCCATCAGTTTGGGACAGCAAAATTCACCCCTCCACTTT.

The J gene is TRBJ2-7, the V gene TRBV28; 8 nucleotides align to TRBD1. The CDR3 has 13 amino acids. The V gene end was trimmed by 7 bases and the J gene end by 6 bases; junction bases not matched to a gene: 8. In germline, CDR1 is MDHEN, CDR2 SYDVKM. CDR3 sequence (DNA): TGTGCCAGCATCAGGACAGGGCCATTCGAGCAGTACTTC. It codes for CASIRTGPFEQYF.

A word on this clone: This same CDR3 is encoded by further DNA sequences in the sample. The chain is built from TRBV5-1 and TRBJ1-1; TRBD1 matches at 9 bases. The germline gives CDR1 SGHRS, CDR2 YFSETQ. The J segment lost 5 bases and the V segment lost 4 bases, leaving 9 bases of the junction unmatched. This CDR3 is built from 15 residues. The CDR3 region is CASSLRTGANTEAFF. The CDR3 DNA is TGCGCCAGCAGCCTTAGGACAGGGGCGAATACTGAAGCTTTCTTT. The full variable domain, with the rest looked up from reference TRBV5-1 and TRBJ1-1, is KAGVTQTPRYLIKTRGQQVTLSCSPISGHRSVSWYQQTPGQGLQFLFEYFSETQRNKGNFPGRFSGRQFSNSRSEMNVSTLELGDSALYLCASSLRTGANTEAFFGQGTRLTVV.

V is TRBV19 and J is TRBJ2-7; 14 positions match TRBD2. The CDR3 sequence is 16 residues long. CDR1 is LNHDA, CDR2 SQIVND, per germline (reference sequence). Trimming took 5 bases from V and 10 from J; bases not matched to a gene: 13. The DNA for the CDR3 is TGTGCCAGTAGTCCCGGGACTAGCGGGAGCTCTCTGCGTCAGTACTTC. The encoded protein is CASSPGTSGSSLRQYF.

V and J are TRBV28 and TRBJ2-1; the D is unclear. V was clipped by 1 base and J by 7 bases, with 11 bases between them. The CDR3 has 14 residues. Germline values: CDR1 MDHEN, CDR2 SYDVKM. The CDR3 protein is CASSLYRSTNEQFF. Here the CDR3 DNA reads TGTGCCAGCAGTTTATACAGAAGCACGAATGAGCAGTTCTTC.

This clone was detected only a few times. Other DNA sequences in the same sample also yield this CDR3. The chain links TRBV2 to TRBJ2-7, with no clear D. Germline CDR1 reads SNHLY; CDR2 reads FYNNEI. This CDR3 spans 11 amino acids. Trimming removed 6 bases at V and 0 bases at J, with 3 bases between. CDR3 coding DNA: TGTGCCAGCAGGACCTCCTACGAGCAGTACTTC. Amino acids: CASRTSYEQYF.

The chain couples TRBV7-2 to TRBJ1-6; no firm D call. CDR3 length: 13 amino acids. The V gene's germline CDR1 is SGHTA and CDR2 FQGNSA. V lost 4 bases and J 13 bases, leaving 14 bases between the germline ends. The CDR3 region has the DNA TGTGCCAGCAGCTCTGGACCTACTTATCCCCTCCACTTT. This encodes CASSSGPTYPLHF.

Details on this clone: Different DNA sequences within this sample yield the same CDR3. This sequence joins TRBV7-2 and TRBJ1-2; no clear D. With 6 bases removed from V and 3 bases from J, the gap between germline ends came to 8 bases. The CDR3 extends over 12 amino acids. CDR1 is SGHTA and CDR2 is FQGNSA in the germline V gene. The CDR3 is CASSLSYYGYTF. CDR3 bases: TGTGCCAGCAGTCTGTCGTACTATGGCTACACCTTC.

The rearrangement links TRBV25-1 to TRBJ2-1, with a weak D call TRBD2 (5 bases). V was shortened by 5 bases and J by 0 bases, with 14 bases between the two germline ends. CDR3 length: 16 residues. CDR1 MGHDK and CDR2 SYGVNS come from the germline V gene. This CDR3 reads CASSREGSFSYNEQFF. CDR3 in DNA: TGTGCCAGCAGTCGAGAAGGGAGCTTCTCCTACAATGAGCAGTTCTTC.

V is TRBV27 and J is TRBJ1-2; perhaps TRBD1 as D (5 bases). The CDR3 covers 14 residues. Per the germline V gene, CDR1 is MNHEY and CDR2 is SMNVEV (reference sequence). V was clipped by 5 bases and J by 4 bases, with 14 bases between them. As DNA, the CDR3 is TGTGCCAGCAGTACGGGGACGGTTCCCTATGGCTACACCTTC. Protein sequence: CASSTGTVPYGYTF.

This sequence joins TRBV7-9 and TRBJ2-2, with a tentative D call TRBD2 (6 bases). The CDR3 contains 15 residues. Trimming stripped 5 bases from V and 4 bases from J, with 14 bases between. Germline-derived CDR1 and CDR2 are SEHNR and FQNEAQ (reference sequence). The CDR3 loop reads CASSPWGRTTGELFF. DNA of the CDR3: TGTGCCAGCAGCCCGTGGGGGAGGACCACCGGGGAGCTGTTTTTT.

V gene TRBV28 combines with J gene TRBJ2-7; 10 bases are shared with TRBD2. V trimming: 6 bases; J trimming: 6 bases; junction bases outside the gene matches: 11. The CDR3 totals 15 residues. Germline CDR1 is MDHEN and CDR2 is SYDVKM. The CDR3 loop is CASRRSVAGGLEQYF. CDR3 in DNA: TGTGCCAGCAGGAGATCGGTAGCGGGAGGACTCGAGCAGTACTTC. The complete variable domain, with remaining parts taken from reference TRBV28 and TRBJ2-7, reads DVKVTQSSRYLVKRTGEKVFLECVQDMDHENMFWYRQDPGLGLRLIYFSYDVKMKEKGDIPEGYSVSREKKERFSLILESASTNQTSMYLCASRRSVAGGLEQYFGPGTRLTVT.

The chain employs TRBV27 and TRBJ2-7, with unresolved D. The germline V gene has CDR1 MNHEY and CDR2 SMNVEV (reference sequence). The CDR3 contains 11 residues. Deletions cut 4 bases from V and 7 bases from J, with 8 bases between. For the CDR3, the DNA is TGTGCCAGCAGTTCTGACACTGAGCAGTACTTC. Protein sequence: CASSSDTEQYF.

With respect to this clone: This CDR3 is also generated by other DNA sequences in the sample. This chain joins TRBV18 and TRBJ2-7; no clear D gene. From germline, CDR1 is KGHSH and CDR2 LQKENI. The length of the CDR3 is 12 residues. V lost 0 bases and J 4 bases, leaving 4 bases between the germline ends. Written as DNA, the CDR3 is TGTGCCAGCTCACCACCGACTTACGAGCAGTACTTC. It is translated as CASSPPTYEQYF.

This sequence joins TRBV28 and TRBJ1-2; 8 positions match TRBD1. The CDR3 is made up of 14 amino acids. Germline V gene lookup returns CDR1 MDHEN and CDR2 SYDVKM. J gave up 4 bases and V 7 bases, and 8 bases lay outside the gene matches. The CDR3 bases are TGTGCCAGCAAACAGGGGGGCAGGGTCTATGGCTACACCTTC. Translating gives CASKQGGRVYGYTF.